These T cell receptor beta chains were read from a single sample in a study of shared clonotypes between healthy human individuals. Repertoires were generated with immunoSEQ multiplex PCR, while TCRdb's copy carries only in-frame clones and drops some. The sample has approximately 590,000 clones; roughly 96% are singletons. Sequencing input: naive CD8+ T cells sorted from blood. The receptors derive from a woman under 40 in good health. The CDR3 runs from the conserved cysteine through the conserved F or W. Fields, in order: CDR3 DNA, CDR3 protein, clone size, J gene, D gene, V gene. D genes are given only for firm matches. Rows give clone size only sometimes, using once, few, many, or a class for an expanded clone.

CDR3nt: TGTGCCAGCAGCTTAAATTTGAGCCCCGAGCAGTTCTTC
CDR3aa: CASSLNLSPEQFF
abundance: once
j_gene: TRBJ2-1
d_gene: -
v_gene: TRBV7-2

CDR3nt: TGTGCCAGCAGTTTAGTCCCAGGGACAGGGGGTTTCTACGAGCAGTACTTC
CDR3aa: CASSLVPGTGGFYEQYF
abundance: -
j_gene: TRBJ2-7
d_gene: TRBD1
v_gene: TRBV27

CDR3nt: TGCGCCAGCAGCCAAGTAAGGGACAGGGGAGCCAAAAACATTCAGTACTTC
CDR3aa: CASSQVRDRGAKNIQYF
abundance: -
j_gene: TRBJ2-4
d_gene: TRBD1
v_gene: TRBV4-1

CDR3nt: TGTGCCAGCAGGGGCGCGTCTTATGAGCAGTTCTTC
CDR3aa: CASRGASYEQFF
abundance: -
j_gene: TRBJ2-1
d_gene: -
v_gene: TRBV27

CDR3nt: TGTGCCAGCAGTTTAGCGGGAGGGCCCGGTACGCAGTATTTT
CDR3aa: CASSLAGGPGTQYF
abundance: -
j_gene: TRBJ2-3
d_gene: TRBD2
v_gene: TRBV27

CDR3nt: TGTGCCTGGCATCTTCAGGGTGAAGAGCAGTACTTC
CDR3aa: CAWHLQGEEQYF
abundance: -
j_gene: TRBJ2-7
d_gene: -
v_gene: TRBV30

CDR3nt: TGTGCCAGCAGTTCCTGGACTAGCGGGGCCTACGAGCAGTACTTC
CDR3aa: CASSSWTSGAYEQYF
abundance: -
j_gene: TRBJ2-7
d_gene: TRBD2
v_gene: TRBV27

CDR3nt: TGTGCCAGTAGTGGTAGGACACTTGGGGGAACTGAAGCTTTCTTT
CDR3aa: CASSGRTLGGTEAFF
abundance: few
j_gene: TRBJ1-1
d_gene: -
v_gene: TRBV19

CDR3nt: TGTGCCAGCAAACAGGACAGTAGCTCCAAGAGAGCCCAGTACTTC
CDR3aa: CASKQDSSSKRAQYF
abundance: -
j_gene: TRBJ2-5
d_gene: -
v_gene: TRBV6-5

CDR3nt: TGTGCCAGCAGCTTGGTCGGGGGAGAGCAGTACTTC
CDR3aa: CASSLVGGEQYF
abundance: -
j_gene: TRBJ2-7
d_gene: -
v_gene: TRBV5-4

CDR3nt: TGTGCCAGCAGCTTAGTAGTAGCAGCCTGGAACACTGAAGCTTTCTTT
CDR3aa: CASSLVVAAWNTEAFF
abundance: -
j_gene: TRBJ1-1
d_gene: -
v_gene: TRBV7-9

CDR3nt: TGCAGCGTCCGAGGGGGACAGGGGCGTGCAACTGAAGCTTTCTTT
CDR3aa: CSVRGGQGRATEAFF
abundance: few
j_gene: TRBJ1-1
d_gene: TRBD1
v_gene: TRBV29-1

CDR3nt: TGTGCCAGCAGTTACGGGACTAGCGGGCCTAAGAATGAGCAGTTCTTC
CDR3aa: CASSYGTSGPKNEQFF
abundance: -
j_gene: TRBJ2-1
d_gene: TRBD2
v_gene: TRBV6-5

CDR3nt: TGTGCCAGTGGCGGGACTAGAGGTTCCGGAGATACGCAGTATTTT
CDR3aa: CASGGTRGSGDTQYF
abundance: -
j_gene: TRBJ2-3
d_gene: TRBD2
v_gene: TRBV9

CDR3nt: TGTGCCAGCAGCGACTGGGGCGGCACCGGGGAGCTGTTTTTT
CDR3aa: CASSDWGGTGELFF
abundance: -
j_gene: TRBJ2-2
d_gene: -
v_gene: TRBV7-2

CDR3nt: TGTGCCAGCAGTGAATACGGTAGCGGGAGTTCCTACGAGCAGTACTTC
CDR3aa: CASSEYGSGSSYEQYF
abundance: -
j_gene: TRBJ2-7
d_gene: TRBD2
v_gene: TRBV2

CDR3nt: TGTGCCAGCAGCCCGGACAGGGTGAGCACTGAAGCTTTCTTT
CDR3aa: CASSPDRVSTEAFF
abundance: -
j_gene: TRBJ1-1
d_gene: TRBD1
v_gene: TRBV13

CDR3nt: TGTGCCAGCAGTTACTCGATGGGGGATCAGCCCCAGCATTTT
CDR3aa: CASSYSMGDQPQHF
abundance: -
j_gene: TRBJ1-5
d_gene: -
v_gene: TRBV6-5

CDR3nt: TGTGCCAGCAGCAAAACCCCGTACTACGAGCAGTACTTC
CDR3aa: CASSKTPYYEQYF
abundance: -
j_gene: TRBJ2-7
d_gene: -
v_gene: TRBV7-9

CDR3nt: TGTGCCTGGAGTGTGGGCGGCTACAATGAGCAGTTCTTC
CDR3aa: CAWSVGGYNEQFF
abundance: once
j_gene: TRBJ2-1
d_gene: -
v_gene: TRBV30

CDR3nt: TGTGCCAGCAGTTCGACGGGGGCGTTTAATGAGCAGTTCTTC
CDR3aa: CASSSTGAFNEQFF
abundance: -
j_gene: TRBJ2-1
d_gene: -
v_gene: TRBV27

CDR3nt: TGTGCCAGCAGCTTAGGTTCCCACTACAATGAGCAGTTCTTC
CDR3aa: CASSLGSHYNEQFF
abundance: -
j_gene: TRBJ2-1
d_gene: -
v_gene: TRBV11-2

CDR3nt: TGCAGCGTCATGACTAGCGGGAGGAAGAATGAGCAGTTCTTC
CDR3aa: CSVMTSGRKNEQFF
abundance: -
j_gene: TRBJ2-1
d_gene: TRBD2
v_gene: TRBV29-1

CDR3nt: TGCGCCAGCGGGCTGACCGGGGAGCTGTTTTTT
CDR3aa: CASGLTGELFF
abundance: -
j_gene: TRBJ2-2
d_gene: -
v_gene: TRBV5-1

CDR3nt: TGTGCCAGTCAGAACACCGGGGAGCTGTTTTTT
CDR3aa: CASQNTGELFF
abundance: -
j_gene: TRBJ2-2
d_gene: -
v_gene: TRBV6-5

CDR3nt: TGTGCCAGCAGTACCGGGACTAGAGAAGGCGAGCAGTACTTC
CDR3aa: CASSTGTREGEQYF
abundance: -
j_gene: TRBJ2-7
d_gene: TRBD2
v_gene: TRBV6-1

CDR3nt: TGTGCCAGCAGTTCATTCACGGGACAGGAACTCTACCTCTCCTACGAGCAGTACTTC
CDR3aa: CASSSFTGQELYLSYEQYF
abundance: -
j_gene: TRBJ2-7
d_gene: TRBD1
v_gene: TRBV28

CDR3nt: TGTGCCAGCAGCCACACCCCCAGCGGGAGGTCCTACGAGCAGTACTTC
CDR3aa: CASSHTPSGRSYEQYF
abundance: once
j_gene: TRBJ2-7
d_gene: TRBD2
v_gene: TRBV9

CDR3nt: TGCGCCAGCAGCCAGACGACAGGGCCCCTAGCGAGGAACACTGAAGCTTTCTTT
CDR3aa: CASSQTTGPLARNTEAFF
abundance: -
j_gene: TRBJ1-1
d_gene: TRBD1
v_gene: TRBV4-1

CDR3nt: TGTGCCAGCAGTGCTCCATGGACTAGCGAGACTAATGAGCAGTTCTTC
CDR3aa: CASSAPWTSETNEQFF
abundance: -
j_gene: TRBJ2-1
d_gene: TRBD2
v_gene: TRBV27

CDR3nt: TGTGCCAGCAGGGCCCCTCCGCCCCAGCATTTT
CDR3aa: CASRAPPPQHF
abundance: -
j_gene: TRBJ1-5
d_gene: -
v_gene: TRBV28

CDR3nt: TGTGCCAGCAGCTTAGTTTACCAGGGCCCCTACGAGCAGTACTTC
CDR3aa: CASSLVYQGPYEQYF
abundance: -
j_gene: TRBJ2-7
d_gene: -
v_gene: TRBV11-2

CDR3nt: TGTGCCAGCAGTTTTGATAGCGGGATACACAATGAGCAGTTCTTC
CDR3aa: CASSFDSGIHNEQFF
abundance: -
j_gene: TRBJ2-1
d_gene: TRBD2
v_gene: TRBV28

CDR3nt: TGCAGTGACCTGCGACTAGCGGGGAGCTACGAGCAGTACTTC
CDR3aa: CSDLRLAGSYEQYF
abundance: -
j_gene: TRBJ2-7
d_gene: TRBD2
v_gene: TRBV29-1

CDR3nt: TGTGCCAGCAGCTCAACAGGACTAGCGGTCTACGAGCAGTACTTC
CDR3aa: CASSSTGLAVYEQYF
abundance: -
j_gene: TRBJ2-7
d_gene: TRBD2
v_gene: TRBV5-6

CDR3nt: TGTGCCAGCAGCTCTGGGGGGGAAGAGCAGTTCTTC
CDR3aa: CASSSGGEEQFF
abundance: -
j_gene: TRBJ2-1
d_gene: TRBD2
v_gene: TRBV28

CDR3nt: TGTGCCAGCAGTATCCGGGACAGCGTGTCCTACGAGCAGTACTTC
CDR3aa: CASSIRDSVSYEQYF
abundance: -
j_gene: TRBJ2-7
d_gene: TRBD1
v_gene: TRBV27

CDR3nt: TGTGCCAGCAGCTTAGACTGGGGGCCAGATACGCAGTATTTT
CDR3aa: CASSLDWGPDTQYF
abundance: -
j_gene: TRBJ2-3
d_gene: -
v_gene: TRBV9

CDR3nt: TGTGCCAGTAGTATCGTCTCGGAATATTATGATCAGCCCCAGCATTTT
CDR3aa: CASSIVSEYYDQPQHF
abundance: -
j_gene: TRBJ1-5
d_gene: -
v_gene: TRBV19

CDR3nt: TGTGCCAGCAACGTGGGACAGCCCCAGCATTTT
CDR3aa: CASNVGQPQHF
abundance: once
j_gene: TRBJ1-5
d_gene: -
v_gene: TRBV5-8

CDR3nt: TGTGCCAGCGAAAGAACGGGGACCTACGAGCAGTACTTC
CDR3aa: CASERTGTYEQYF
abundance: -
j_gene: TRBJ2-7
d_gene: -
v_gene: TRBV6-5

CDR3nt: TGCGCCAGCAGCCAAGCGGGGACTAGCTGGGGAGATACGCAGTATTTT
CDR3aa: CASSQAGTSWGDTQYF
abundance: -
j_gene: TRBJ2-3
d_gene: TRBD2
v_gene: TRBV4-1

CDR3nt: TGCGCCAGCAGCCCGGGACTAGCGGCCTACAATGAGCAGTTCTTC
CDR3aa: CASSPGLAAYNEQFF
abundance: -
j_gene: TRBJ2-1
d_gene: TRBD2
v_gene: TRBV10-2

CDR3nt: TGTGCCAGCAGCCAGGAAGAGCTAGGATACGAGCAGTACTTC
CDR3aa: CASSQEELGYEQYF
abundance: -
j_gene: TRBJ2-7
d_gene: -
v_gene: TRBV4-2

CDR3nt: TGCAGCGTTTATCGGGATGTCAGCACAGATACGCAGTATTTT
CDR3aa: CSVYRDVSTDTQYF
abundance: -
j_gene: TRBJ2-3
d_gene: -
v_gene: TRBV29-1

CDR3nt: TGTGCCAGTAGTAGTTCGAGGCTAGCGGGAGGGCCGTGGGGGGCAGATACGCAGTATTTT
CDR3aa: CASSSSRLAGGPWGADTQYF
abundance: -
j_gene: TRBJ2-3
d_gene: TRBD2
v_gene: TRBV19

CDR3nt: TGTGCCAGCAGTCAAAAAAACAGGGGCCGACTGGCCAAAAACATTCAGTACTTC
CDR3aa: CASSQKNRGRLAKNIQYF
abundance: -
j_gene: TRBJ2-4
d_gene: TRBD1
v_gene: TRBV28

CDR3nt: TGTGCCAGCAGCTCCAGCGGGAACCCCTACAATGAGCAGTTCTTC
CDR3aa: CASSSSGNPYNEQFF
abundance: -
j_gene: TRBJ2-1
d_gene: TRBD2
v_gene: TRBV7-9

CDR3nt: TGTGCCTGGAGTCGGCTAGCTCTTGGAGAGACCCAGTACTTC
CDR3aa: CAWSRLALGETQYF
abundance: -
j_gene: TRBJ2-5
d_gene: -
v_gene: TRBV30

CDR3nt: TGTGCCAGCAGCCAAGAGACTAGCGGGAGAGAAGGAAGCTACGAGCAGTACTTC
CDR3aa: CASSQETSGREGSYEQYF
abundance: -
j_gene: TRBJ2-7
d_gene: TRBD2
v_gene: TRBV4-2

CDR3nt: TGTGCCAGCAGCTTAAGAGGGACTAGCGGGAGTTACGAGCAGTACTTC
CDR3aa: CASSLRGTSGSYEQYF
abundance: -
j_gene: TRBJ2-7
d_gene: TRBD2
v_gene: TRBV7-8

CDR3nt: TGTGCCAGCAGCCCAGGGACTCGAGAGACCCAGTACTTC
CDR3aa: CASSPGTRETQYF
abundance: -
j_gene: TRBJ2-5
d_gene: -
v_gene: TRBV5-4

CDR3nt: TGCGCCAGCAGCCAAGGGGCCAGGGGCCGGACTGAAGCTTTCTTT
CDR3aa: CASSQGARGRTEAFF
abundance: -
j_gene: TRBJ1-1
d_gene: -
v_gene: TRBV4-1

CDR3nt: TGTGCCAGCAGTTTGGGACAGGGGCTCACTGAAGCTTTCTTT
CDR3aa: CASSLGQGLTEAFF
abundance: -
j_gene: TRBJ1-1
d_gene: TRBD1
v_gene: TRBV27